The 26 T cell receptor beta chains given below trace back to one sample, sequenced in a study of T cell responses to AZD1222 COVID-19 vaccine. Method: immunoSEQ multiplex PCR; TCRdb's copy keeps in-frame clones and lacks some. Of roughly 130,000 clones in the sample, about nine tenths were seen once. Here the sequenced sample was peripheral blood, taken on day 0 of AZD1222 vaccination. These receptors originate from an adult in good health.

V gene TRBV15 combines with J gene TRBJ1-1; 7 positions match TRBD1. Germline V gene data show CDR1 as LNHNV and CDR2 as YYDKDF (reference sequence). The CDR3 contains 15 residues. V lost 1 base and J lost 0; bases outside the gene matches: 2. The CDR3 loop is CATSRGGQMNTEAFF. CDR3 nucleotide sequence: TGTGCCACCAGCAGAGGGGGACAGATGAACACTGAAGCTTTCTTT. The variable domain in full, completed from reference TRBV15 and TRBJ1-1, reads DAMVIQNPRYQVTQFGKPVTLSCSQTLNHNVMYWYQQKSSQAPKLLFHYYDKDFNNEADTPDNFQSRRPNTSFCFLDIRSPGLGDTAMYLCATSRGGQMNTEAFFGQGTRLTVV.

CDR3 DNA sequence: TGTGCCACCAGCCAAGGAGGGGGAGAGCTGTTTTTT. This gives the protein CATSQGGGELFF. The chain links TRBV15 to TRBJ1-4; tentatively, D is TRBD1 (6 bases). CDR1 and CDR2 from the germline V gene are LNHNV and YYDKDF (reference sequence). The CDR3 extends over 12 amino acids. V gave up 5 bases and J gave up 14 bases, with 15 bases separating them.

The rearrangement joins TRBV18 to TRBJ1-2; D gene ambiguous. CDR1 is KGHSH, CDR2 LQKENI, per germline. This CDR3 spans 12 amino acids. V lost 3 bases to trimming and J lost 8 bases, with 10 bases between them. The CDR3: CASSPDVLGYTF. Written as DNA, the CDR3 is TGTGCCAGCTCACCGGACGTGCTGGGCTACACCTTC.

The chain carries TRBV3-1 (or the pseudogene TRBV3-2) and TRBJ2-6; the match to TRBD2 covers 12 bases. Germline CDR1 is LGHDT and CDR2 is YNNKEL (reference sequence). The CDR3 is 18 amino acids. V was pared by 6 bases and J by 0 bases, with 6 bases of the junction left unmatched. The CDR3 protein is CASSRTSGASSGANVLTF. The CDR3 DNA reads as TGTGCCAGCAGTCGGACTAGCGGGGCGAGCTCTGGGGCCAACGTCCTGACTTTC.

This clone has only one observation. This chain uses TRBV7-2 with TRBJ2-7; D is unresolved. The V gene lost 1 base and the J gene lost 3 bases, with 10 bases spanning the gap. The length of the CDR3 is 14 residues. Germline values: CDR1 SGHTA, CDR2 FQGNSA. As DNA, the CDR3 is TGTGCCAGCAGCTTAGGGCAGCCCCGCTACGAGCAGTACTTC. Protein sequence: CASSLGQPRYEQYF.

J is TRBJ1-5 and V is TRBV5-6; D unresolved. This CDR3 spans 15 amino acids. Germline loops: CDR1 SGHDT, CDR2 YYEEEE. V lost 2 bases to trimming and J lost 2 bases, with 11 bases between them. The chain's CDR3 is CASSFERAGNQPQHF. The CDR3 nucleotides are TGTGCCAGCAGCTTCGAAAGGGCAGGCAATCAGCCCCAGCATTTT.

The chain combines TRBV6-6 with TRBJ2-7; possibly TRBD1 for D (6 bases). There are 17 residues in the CDR3. Trimming shortened V by 5 bases and J by 0 bases, and 20 bases separated the two germline ends. The germline V gene encodes CDR1 MNHNY and CDR2 SVGAGI (reference sequence). CDR3 DNA: TGTGCCAGCAGTCCGACATCAACAGGGTCCAGCTCCTACGAGCAGTACTTC. This sequence encodes CASSPTSTGSSSYEQYF.

The chain joins TRBV7-2 to TRBJ1-6, with 8 bases that match TRBD1. After removal of 0 bases from V and 2 bases from J, the junction contained 9 bases not matched to a gene. This CDR3 comprises 19 residues. Germline loops: CDR1 SGHTA, CDR2 FQGNSA. The CDR3 region has the DNA TGTGCCAGCAGCTTAGCGCGAATGTCAGGGGGCACCTATAATTCACCCCTCCACTTT. This sequence encodes CASSLARMSGGTYNSPLHF. Based on the CDR3 plus reference TRBV7-2 and TRBJ1-6, the full variable domain is GAGVSQSPSNKVTEKGKDVELRCDPISGHTALYWYRQSLGQGLEFLIYFQGNSAPDKSGLPSDRFSAERTGGSVSTLTIQRTQQEDSAVYLCASSLARMSGGTYNSPLHFGNGTRLTVT.

This chain connects TRBV6-5 to TRBJ1-2, with 12 bases aligning to TRBD1. The CDR3 runs 15 residues. Germline lookup yields CDR1 MNHEY and CDR2 SVGAGI. V lost 7 bases to trimming and J lost 4 bases; unmatched junction nucleotides: 7. CDR3 in amino acids: CASNRDRGHGYGYTF. The CDR3 DNA follows: TGTGCCAGCAACCGGGACAGGGGGCACGGCTATGGCTACACCTTC.

The chain recombines TRBV5-1 with TRBJ2-1; TRBD2 is a possible D gene (5 bases). The CDR3 totals 12 residues. CDR1 is SGHRS and CDR2 is YFSETQ in the germline V gene. Trimming pared 4 bases from V and 7 bases from J, leaving 9 bases between. The CDR3: CASSGGYNEQFF. CDR3 sequence (DNA): TGCGCCAGCAGCGGAGGCTATAATGAGCAGTTCTTC.

The genes are TRBV6-5 and TRBJ2-1, with TRBD2 identical over 7 bases. Germline CDR1 is MNHEY and CDR2 is SVGAGI. V was clipped by 4 bases and J by 0 bases; unmatched bases: 3. The CDR3 runs 15 residues. DNA for the CDR3: TGTGCCAGCAGTTCCCGGGACTACTCCTACAATGAGCAGTTCTTC. Translating it yields CASSSRDYSYNEQFF.

The V gene is TRBV6-1, the J gene TRBJ1-4; D possibly corresponds to TRBD1 (5 bases). The V end was cut by 1 base, the J end by 1 base, with 10 bases between. Germline V gene sequence: CDR1 MNHNS, CDR2 SASEGT. CDR3 length equals 16 residues. CDR3 in DNA: TGTGCCAGCAGTGAAGTCGTGGGGGGAACTAATGAAAAACTGTTTTTT. It specifies CASSEVVGGTNEKLFF.

This rearrangement joins TRBV7-2 to TRBJ2-7; D remains ambiguous. The CDR3 has 15 residues. Germline CDR1 and CDR2: SGHTA and FQGNSA. V was cut by 6 bases and J by 0 bases, with 15 bases left in between. CDR3: CASSQPGPGSYEQYF. For the CDR3, the DNA is TGTGCCAGCAGTCAACCCGGGCCAGGCTCCTACGAGCAGTACTTC.

This rearrangement joins TRBV5-5 to TRBJ2-2; D remains ambiguous. V was pared by 2 bases and J by 4 bases, with 12 bases between. Germline lookup yields CDR1 SGHKS and CDR2 YYEKEE (reference sequence). The CDR3 loop spans 15 amino acids. CDR3 sequence (DNA): TGTGCCAGCAGCTTCTCTAGTCCCCCCACCGGGGAGCTGTTTTTT. Translated, it gives CASSFSSPPTGELFF.

The gene calls are TRBV12-5 and TRBJ2-3; the D is unclear. Germline V CDR1 and CDR2: LGHNT, FRNRAP. This CDR3 contains 15 residues. V was cut by 7 bases and J by 2 bases, with 16 bases left in between. The CDR3 nucleotides read TGTGCTAGTGCCCCGACCGGGCAGAACACAGATACGCAGTATTTT. Translated, it gives CASAPTGQNTDTQYF.

This clone was observed a handful of times. The rearrangement uses TRBV21-1 and TRBJ1-6. TRBV21-1 has pseudogene status. This CDR3 region has 21 residues. The CDR3 protein is CASSKALSIGRGSSYNSPLHF. The CDR3 DNA reads TGTGCCAGCAGCAAAGCGCTTTCCATCGGACGCGGGAGCTCCTATAATTCACCCCTCCACTTT.

J is TRBJ2-7 and V is TRBV15; a possible D gene is TRBD1 (6 bases). The germline V gene has CDR1 LNHNV and CDR2 YYDKDF (reference sequence). V was cut by 11 bases and J by 0 bases, with 14 bases left in between. This CDR3 has 13 amino acids. The CDR3 region is CAVQRDTSYEQYF. The CDR3 nucleotides are TGTGCCGTACAACGGGACACCTCCTACGAGCAGTACTTC.

The sample holds one count of this clone. The J gene is TRBJ2-2, the V gene TRBV19, with D unresolved. The CDR3 has 15 residues. Per the germline V gene, CDR1 is LNHDA and CDR2 is SQIVND (reference sequence). Between the trimmed V and J ends, which lost 0 bases and 8 bases, there was a span of 13 bases. The CDR3 bases are TGTGCCAGTAGTATAGATCGGCACGGCGCGGGGGAGCTGTTTTTT. This sequence encodes CASSIDRHGAGELFF. The full variable domain, rest sourced from reference TRBV19 and TRBJ2-2, is DGGITQSPKYLFRKEGQNVTLSCEQNLNHDAMYWYRQDPGQGLRLIYYSQIVNDFQKGDIAEGYSVSREKKESFPLTVTSAQKNPTAFYLCASSIDRHGAGELFFGEGSRLTVL.

The rearrangement links TRBV2 to TRBJ1-5; 7 nucleotides match TRBD1. Per the germline V gene, CDR1 is SNHLY and CDR2 is FYNNEI. Germline trimming cut 3 bases from V and 1 base from J; bases unmatched to any gene: 3. The CDR3 has 15 amino acids. CDR3 nucleotide sequence: TGTGCCAGCAGTGAGCAGGGGGAAAGCAATCAGCCCCAGCATTTT. This encodes CASSEQGESNQPQHF.

The gene calls are TRBV6-5 and TRBJ1-6; D is unclear. The CDR3 is 15 residues long. V gave up 5 bases and J gave up 7 bases, with 15 bases separating them. Germline-derived CDR1 and CDR2 are MNHEY and SVGAGI. The DNA for the CDR3 is TGTGCCAGCAGTCCCCGAGAGATACCCAATTCACCCCTCCACTTT. This encodes CASSPREIPNSPLHF.

The CDR3 region has the DNA TGTGCCAGCAGTTCGCAGGGAAGTGTGGGTGGCTACACCTTC. Amino acid sequence: CASSSQGSVGGYTF. The V gene is TRBV28, the J gene TRBJ1-2; D possibly corresponds to TRBD1 (5 bases). The V gene's germline CDR1 is MDHEN and CDR2 SYDVKM. This CDR3 comprises 14 residues. Trimming removed 4 bases at V and 7 bases at J, with 16 bases between.

This chain uses TRBV5-6 with TRBJ2-3, with D possibly being TRBD1 (5 bases). This CDR3 region has 16 residues. Germline CDR1 reads SGHDT; CDR2 reads YYEEEE. Trimming left V 2 bases short and J 0 bases short, with 13 bases between. The CDR3 loop reads CASSFRVAGSTDTQYF. CDR3 nucleotides: TGTGCCAGCAGCTTCAGGGTCGCCGGGAGCACAGATACGCAGTATTTT.

The gene calls are TRBV6-5 and TRBJ2-2; the D is unclear. The germline V and J ends were trimmed by 6 bases and 7 bases, with 12 bases remaining between them. This CDR3 contains 13 residues. The germline V gene has CDR1 MNHEY and CDR2 SVGAGI. The CDR3, as DNA: TGTGCCAGCAGCAGGTATCCTTTCGGGGAGCTGTTTTTT. It codes for CASSRYPFGELFF.

This chain connects TRBV5-1 to TRBJ1-1; no clear D. The CDR3 is 13 amino acids. The V end was cut by 0 bases, the J end by 1 base, with 4 bases between. The germline CDR1 and CDR2 sequences are SGHRS and YFSETQ. CDR3 in DNA: TGCGCCAGCAGCTTGGGGTCGAACACTGAAGCTTTCTTT. It yields the protein CASSLGSNTEAFF.

This chain joins TRBV9 and TRBJ2-7; D is possibly TRBD2 (5 bases). The CDR3 has 15 amino acids. Germline CDR1 SGDLS, CDR2 YYNGEE. V dropped 4 bases and J dropped 3 bases, with 17 bases sitting between them. The CDR3 DNA reads as TGTGCCAGCAGCTCTAGCCTATCGGGCAGCTACGAGCAGTACTTC. Protein: CASSSSLSGSYEQYF.

The chain joins TRBV20-1 to TRBJ2-1; 9 bases line up with TRBD1. V shed 6 bases and J 3 bases; nucleotides not matched to a gene: 6. Germline values: CDR1 DFQATT, CDR2 SNEGSKA (reference sequence). The CDR3 covers 14 residues. The CDR3 region is CSASDRGSYNEQFF. The CDR3 DNA sequence: TGCAGTGCCAGTGACAGGGGGAGCTACAATGAGCAGTTCTTC.